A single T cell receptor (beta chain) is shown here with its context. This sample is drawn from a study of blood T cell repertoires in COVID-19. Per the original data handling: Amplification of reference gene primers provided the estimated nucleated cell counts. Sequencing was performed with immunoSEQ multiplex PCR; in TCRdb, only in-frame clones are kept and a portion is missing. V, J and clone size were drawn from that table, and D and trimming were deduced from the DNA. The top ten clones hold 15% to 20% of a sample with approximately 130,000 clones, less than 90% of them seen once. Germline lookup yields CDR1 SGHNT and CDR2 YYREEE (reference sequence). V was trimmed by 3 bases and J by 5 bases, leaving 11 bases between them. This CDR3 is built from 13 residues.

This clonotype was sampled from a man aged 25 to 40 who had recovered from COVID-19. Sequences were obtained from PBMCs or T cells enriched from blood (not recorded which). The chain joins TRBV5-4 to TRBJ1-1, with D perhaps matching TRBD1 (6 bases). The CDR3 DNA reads TGTGCCAGCAGCTGGGCAGGGGTGACTGAAGCTTTCTTT. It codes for CASSWAGVTEAFF.